Shown below are 26 T cell receptor beta chains from a single sample sequenced in a study of vaccination and CD4 T cells after COVID-19 (dated by TCRdb to the early 2020s). Receptors were amplified or captured by PCR. Instrument on record: Illumina iSeq 100. DNA from cultured CD4+ T cells underwent TCR sequencing with the Oncomine TCR Beta short-read assay at the Johns Hopkins FTIC core. TCRdb reprocessed the public reads (quality trimming at Q25 with fastp, clone calling with MiXCR) and kept in-frame beta chains. Every distinct CDR3 protein forms one entry, paired with its most common genes and DNA. A total of some 10,000 distinct CDR3 sequences appear in this sample, 64% of them only once. Of the sample, around 32% is held by the ten largest clones. This specimen's treatment or condition label, per the study, means: approximately 9-day PBMC culture with coronavirus spike peptide pools or control peptides (ViraFEST assay).

These receptors have no known antigen. Specimen: CD4+ T cells from blood, cultured in vitro. Source of these receptors: a human donor who had recovered from COVID-19.

The chain is built from TRBV20-1 and TRBJ1-1, with D unresolved. The CDR3 contains 16 residues. Per germline, CDR1 DFQATT and CDR2 SNEGSKA (reference sequence). Trimming stripped 0 bases from V and 0 bases from J, with 14 bases between. CDR3 protein: CSARDSRVGMNTEAFF. The CDR3, as DNA: TGCAGTGCTAGAGATAGCCGGGTGGGGATGAACACTGAAGCTTTCTTT.

CDR3 sequence: CASSLDPDTQYF. The CDR3 DNA reads TGTGCCAGCAGCTTAGATCCAGATACGCAGTATTTT. The V and J genes are TRBV7-9 and TRBJ2-3; D is unclear. This CDR3 is built from 12 residues. V gave up 1 base and J gave up 4 bases, with 3 bases separating them. Germline V CDR1 and CDR2: SEHNR, FQNEAQ (reference sequence).

The V call is TRBV3-1, the J call TRBJ1-2; a weak D match, TRBD1 (5 bases). V gave up 4 bases and J gave up 2 bases, with 11 bases separating them. This CDR3 is 14 amino acids long. Germline CDR1 and CDR2: LGHDT and YNNKEL (reference sequence). The CDR3 DNA follows: TGTGCCAGCAGCCCGGGCAGGGTCAACTATGGCTACACCTTC. Translation gives CASSPGRVNYGYTF.

This chain links TRBV20-1 with TRBJ2-7; 13 nucleotides agree with TRBD2. The CDR3 runs 15 residues. Germline CDR1 and CDR2: DFQATT and SNEGSKA (reference sequence). V was pared by 7 bases and J by 4 bases, with 10 bases of the junction left unmatched. CDR3 sequence reads: CSVSLLAGGLYEQYF. CDR3 DNA sequence: TGCAGTGTTTCCTTACTAGCGGGAGGGCTATACGAGCAGTACTTC.

V is TRBV7-9 and J is TRBJ1-2; maybe TRBD1 (5 bases). Germline assignment: CDR1 SEHNR and CDR2 FQNEAQ (reference sequence). The CDR3 runs to 16 residues. V was shortened by 5 bases and J by 0 bases, with 16 bases between the two germline ends. The CDR3 region is CASSRDPKGTNYGYTF. The CDR3 DNA is TGTGCCAGCAGCCGGGACCCAAAGGGTACTAACTATGGCTACACCTTC.

There are a few counts of this clonotype. V and J are TRBV21-1 and TRBJ1-2. TRBV21-1 is an annotated pseudogene. This CDR3 comprises 19 residues. This CDR3 reads CASSKARGSRPLPKEGYTF. In nucleotides, the CDR3 is TGTGCCAGCAGCAAAGCGCGGGGGAGCAGACCCCTCCCTAAGGAAGGCTACACCTTC.

V gene TRBV5-4 combines with J gene TRBJ2-3; 7 bases agree with TRBD1. Looked up from germline, CDR1 is SGHNT and CDR2 is YYREEE (reference sequence). The CDR3 is 17 amino acids. With V trimmed by 4 bases and J by 0 bases, 11 bases remained unmatched. The chain's CDR3 is CASSPAVGRGSTDTQYF. In DNA, the CDR3 is TGTGCCAGCAGCCCCGCGGTTGGCAGGGGGAGCACAGATACGCAGTATTTT.

The chain is built from TRBV11-3 and TRBJ2-6; 10 bases agree with TRBD2. The CDR3 is 17 amino acids. Germline V gene sequence: CDR1 SGHNT, CDR2 YENEEA. Germline trimming cut 1 base from V and 2 bases from J; bases unmatched to any gene: 2. The CDR3 coding sequence is TGTGCCAGCAGCTTAGCTAGCGGGGGAGCTGGGGCCAACGTCCTGACTTTC. Translation gives CASSLASGGAGANVLTF.

This clonotype was observed a few times. This chain links TRBV6-1 with TRBJ1-5; 9 nucleotides agree with TRBD1. The CDR3 length is 16 residues. CDR1 and CDR2 (germline): MNHNS, SASEGT. V lost 5 bases, J lost 3 bases, and 8 bases stayed unmatched. The CDR3 DNA is TGTGCCAGCAGTCCGTTGGGACAGGGATCCAATCAGCCCCAGCATTTT. Translating it yields CASSPLGQGSNQPQHF.

The CDR3 DNA is TGTGCCAGCAGTTACCGTCCCGGGACAGGGGTCGGGCAGCCCCAGCATTTT. Protein product: CASSYRPGTGVGQPQHF. This chain uses TRBV6-5 with TRBJ1-5; 10 bases fit TRBD1. Looked up from germline, CDR1 is MNHEY and CDR2 is SVGAGI. The CDR3 is 17 residues long. With V trimmed by 2 bases and J by 7 bases, 11 bases remained unmatched.

The chain recombines TRBV15 with TRBJ1-6; possible D gene TRBD1, 6 bases. Trimming took off 2 bases at V and 9 bases at J, with 11 bases between the two ends. The CDR3 runs to 14 residues. From germline, CDR1 is LNHNV and CDR2 YYDKDF (reference sequence). CDR3 protein: CATSRQLDSSPLHF. CDR3 DNA: TGTGCCACCAGCAGACAATTGGACAGTTCACCCCTCCACTTT.

The rearrangement links TRBV5-1 to TRBJ1-6; tentative D call: TRBD1 (5 bases). Between the trimmed V and J ends, which lost 4 bases and 9 bases, there was a span of 20 bases. The CDR3 is made up of 16 amino acids. Germline-derived CDR1 and CDR2 are SGHRS and YFSETQ. Here the CDR3 DNA reads TGCGCCAGCAGCACCGGGGCCGGGGGAGGTGGTTCACCCCTCCACTTT. It codes for CASSTGAGGGGSPLHF.

V usage is TRBV6-5 and J usage is TRBJ2-2; D ambiguous. Deletions cut 0 bases from V and 4 bases from J, with 3 bases between. Germline V CDR1 and CDR2: MNHEY, SVGAGI. This CDR3 spans 13 amino acids. This CDR3 is CASSYSGTGELFF. The CDR3 nucleotides read TGTGCCAGCAGTTACTCAGGCACCGGGGAGCTGTTTTTT.

The chain employs TRBV20-1 and TRBJ2-5; 13 bases are shared with TRBD2. The CDR3 length is 16 residues. The trim removed 4 bases at V and 5 bases at J, leaving 10 bases unmatched. Germline CDR1 reads DFQATT; CDR2 reads SNEGSKA (reference sequence). As DNA, the CDR3 is TGCAGTGCTACTGGACTAGCGGGAGTCGTTCAGGAGACCCAGTACTTC. This codes for CSATGLAGVVQETQYF.

The CDR3 nucleotides are TGCGCCAGCAGCCGCTCCGGGACAGGGGTCTCTGGGGCCAACGTCCTGACTTTC. This gives the protein CASSRSGTGVSGANVLTF. The V gene is TRBV4-1, the J gene TRBJ2-6, with 10 bases aligning to TRBD1. Germline loops: CDR1 MGHRA, CDR2 YSYEKL. After removal of 4 bases from V and 0 bases from J, the junction contained 6 bases not matched to a gene. The CDR3 has 18 amino acids.

V is TRBV20-1 and J is TRBJ2-3, with D perhaps matching TRBD2 (6 bases). V shed 7 bases and J shed 6 bases, with 20 bases lying between them. This CDR3 region has 14 residues. CDR1 and CDR2 from the germline V gene are DFQATT and SNEGSKA (reference sequence). The CDR3 DNA is TGCAGTGTGGGAGGAGGGCCCCTCGTCGATACGCAGTATTTT. Encoded protein: CSVGGGPLVDTQYF.

This chain connects TRBV19 to TRBJ1-6; D is ambiguous. CDR3 length: 15 amino acids. With 3 bases removed from V and 9 bases from J, the gap between germline ends came to 15 bases. CDR1 and CDR2 from the germline V gene are LNHDA and SQIVND (reference sequence). The CDR3, as DNA: TGTGCCAGTAGTATCCCTTCAACTGTCGGTTCACCCCTCCACTTT. It codes for CASSIPSTVGSPLHF.

This chain connects TRBV20-1 to TRBJ1-2; TRBD1 matches 11 bases. The junction had 13 bases not matched to a gene; V was cut back by 5 bases and J by 8 bases. This CDR3 spans 15 amino acids. Germline V gene lookup returns CDR1 DFQATT and CDR2 SNEGSKA (reference sequence). DNA for the CDR3: TGCAGTGCTCTCCCGCCCGGGACAGGGGGAGTAGGCTACACCTTC. This codes for CSALPPGTGGVGYTF.

This clonotype has only one observation. The rearrangement joins TRBV28 to TRBJ1-2, with TRBD1 matching 8 bases. This CDR3 spans 16 amino acids. Unmatched junction bases numbered 8, after V lost 3 bases and J lost 2 bases. CDR1 is MDHEN and CDR2 is SYDVKM in the germline V gene. DNA for the CDR3: TGTGCCAGCAGTTTCGGAGGACAGGGTGGGAACTATGGCTACACCTTC. Translation: CASSFGGQGGNYGYTF.

This clonotype has a handful of counts. The chain joins TRBV19 to TRBJ1-2; TRBD1 might be the D (5 bases). The V end was cut by 5 bases, the J end by 6 bases, with 13 bases between. CDR1 and CDR2 (germline): LNHDA, SQIVND (reference sequence). The CDR3 is made up of 13 amino acids. The CDR3 DNA is TGTGCCAGTAGTCAACCCCCGGGGGATGGCTACACCTTC. As protein: CASSQPPGDGYTF. The full variable domain, completed using reference TRBV19 and TRBJ1-2, is DGGITQSPKYLFRKEGQNVTLSCEQNLNHDAMYWYRQDPGQGLRLIYYSQIVNDFQKGDIAEGYSVSREKKESFPLTVTSAQKNPTAFYLCASSQPPGDGYTFGSGTRLTVV.

This chain links TRBV6-1 with TRBJ2-7; perhaps TRBD2 as D (5 bases). CDR1 MNHNS and CDR2 SASEGT come from the germline V gene. Trimming removed 7 bases at V and 6 bases at J, with 10 bases between. The CDR3 totals 11 residues. CDR3 bases: TGTGCCAGCACGGGGATCGGCGAGCAGTACTTC. Its protein product is CASTGIGEQYF.

This clonotype was found a few times. The chain joins TRBV6-5 to TRBJ1-1, with TRBD1 as a possible D gene (5 bases). With 0 bases removed from V and 6 bases from J, the gap between germline ends came to 11 bases. Germline lookup yields CDR1 MNHEY and CDR2 SVGAGI. The CDR3 extends over 14 amino acids. The CDR3 DNA is TGTGCCAGCAGTTACTCCGGGGGTGGCCCTGAAGCTTTCTTT. It codes for CASSYSGGGPEAFF.

This clonotype appeared once. The rearrangement joins TRBV19 to TRBJ1-5; D remains unclear. Germline V gene sequence: CDR1 LNHDA, CDR2 SQIVND (reference sequence). Trimming removed 3 bases from V and 1 base from J, with 13 bases in between. This CDR3 region has 16 residues. The CDR3 coding sequence is TGTGCCAGTAGTATTAGAACGGCCGGAAGCAATCAGCCCCAGCATTTT. Amino acid sequence: CASSIRTAGSNQPQHF.

The chain uses TRBV19 and TRBJ1-2; 8 bases map to TRBD1. The CDR3 sequence is 14 residues long. Germline CDR1 LNHDA, CDR2 SQIVND (reference sequence). The trim removed 5 bases at V and 4 bases at J, leaving 6 bases unmatched. The CDR3 DNA reads as TGTGCCAGTAGTTGGACAGGGAAGGGCTATGGCTACACCTTC. Amino acid sequence: CASSWTGKGYGYTF.

The chain couples TRBV20-1 to TRBJ2-7, with 7 bases that match TRBD2. Germline lookup yields CDR1 DFQATT and CDR2 SNEGSKA (reference sequence). The ends lost 6 bases at V and 3 bases at J; junction bases unmatched: 11. The length of the CDR3 is 14 residues. The CDR3 DNA reads TGCAGTGCCCGGGACTACCGATACCTCTACGAGCAGTACTTC. It specifies CSARDYRYLYEQYF.

The chain joins TRBV28 to TRBJ1-1, with D perhaps matching TRBD1 (6 bases). V was trimmed by 7 bases and J by 4 bases, leaving 19 bases between them. In germline, CDR1 is MDHEN, CDR2 SYDVKM. The CDR3 loop spans 15 amino acids. In nucleotides, the CDR3 is TGTGCCAGCACCTCTCCTGGGGGCCCGGGCACTGAAGCTTTCTTT. Amino acid sequence: CASTSPGGPGTEAFF.